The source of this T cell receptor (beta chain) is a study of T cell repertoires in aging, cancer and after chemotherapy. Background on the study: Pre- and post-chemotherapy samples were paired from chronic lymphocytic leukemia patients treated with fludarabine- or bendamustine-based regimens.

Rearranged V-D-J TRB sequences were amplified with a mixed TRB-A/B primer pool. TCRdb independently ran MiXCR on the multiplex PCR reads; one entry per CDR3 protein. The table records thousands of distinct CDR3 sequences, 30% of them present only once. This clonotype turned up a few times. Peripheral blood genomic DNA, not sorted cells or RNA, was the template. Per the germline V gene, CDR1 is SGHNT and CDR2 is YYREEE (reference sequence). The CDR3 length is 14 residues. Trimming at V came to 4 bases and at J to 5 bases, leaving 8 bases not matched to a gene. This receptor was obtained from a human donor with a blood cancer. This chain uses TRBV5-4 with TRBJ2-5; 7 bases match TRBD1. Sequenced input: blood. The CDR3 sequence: CASSTTGSEETQYF. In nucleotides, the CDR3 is TGTGCCAGCAGCACGACAGGGTCTGAGGAGACCCAGTACTTC.